A selection of T cell receptor beta chains follows, all from one sample in a study of blood T cell repertoires in COVID-19. The repertoire was sequenced with immunoSEQ multiplex PCR; TCRdb's copy has only in-frame clones and lacks some. The sample has about 200,000 clones, around 90% seen once; the top ten hold roughly 21%. Sample: peripheral blood. The origin of the receptors is a man aged 55 to 69 with active or convalescent COVID-19. Both conserved end residues are part of each CDR3. Fields, in order: D gene, clone size, V gene, J gene, CDR3 protein, CDR3 DNA. The D gene is left open where the match is weak. The listing skips clone size in some rows; elsewhere it reads once, few, many or a size class.

d_call: NA; clone_size: NA; v_call: TRBV7-9; j_call: TRBJ2-7; cdr3_aa: CASSYQNEQYF; cdr3_nt: TGTGCCAGCAGCTATCAGAACGAGCAGTACTTC
d_call: NA; clone_size: NA; v_call: TRBV2; j_call: TRBJ2-7; cdr3_aa: CASSLTRYEQYF; cdr3_nt: TGTGCCAGCAGTCTGACAAGGTACGAGCAGTACTTC
d_call: NA; clone_size: few; v_call: TRBV2; j_call: TRBJ2-1; cdr3_aa: CASRHDSHNEQFF; cdr3_nt: TGTGCCAGCAGGCACGACAGCCACAATGAGCAGTTCTTC
d_call: TRBD1; clone_size: NA; v_call: TRBV7-9; j_call: TRBJ2-7; cdr3_aa: CASSMGQGNNEQYF; cdr3_nt: TGTGCCAGCAGCATGGGACAGGGGAACAACGAGCAGTACTTC
d_call: NA; clone_size: NA; v_call: TRBV5-1; j_call: TRBJ1-6; cdr3_aa: CASRFSTNSPLHF; cdr3_nt: TGCGCCAGCCGTTTCAGTACCAATTCACCCCTCCACTTT
d_call: NA; clone_size: NA; v_call: TRBV3-1/TRBV3-2; j_call: TRBJ2-5; cdr3_aa: CASSQGLGGTQYF; cdr3_nt: TGTGCCAGCAGCCAAGGACTGGGAGGGACCCAGTACTTC
d_call: NA; clone_size: NA; v_call: TRBV2; j_call: TRBJ2-5; cdr3_aa: CATIVGNSVRETQYF; cdr3_nt: TGTGCCACCATCGTCGGAAATAGCGTCAGAGAGACCCAGTACTTC
d_call: NA; clone_size: NA; v_call: TRBV12-3/TRBV12-4; j_call: TRBJ1-1; cdr3_aa: CASSLRGFEAFF; cdr3_nt: TGTGCCAGCAGTTTAAGGGGGTTTGAAGCTTTCTTT
d_call: NA; clone_size: NA; v_call: TRBV7-9; j_call: TRBJ2-1; cdr3_aa: CASSPVQTSSYNEQFF; cdr3_nt: TGTGCCAGCAGCCCTGTACAGACGAGCTCCTACAATGAGCAGTTCTTC
d_call: NA; clone_size: few; v_call: TRBV3-1/TRBV3-2; j_call: TRBJ1-1; cdr3_aa: CASSPLAGLNTEAFF; cdr3_nt: TGTGCCAGCAGCCCCCTGGCAGGGTTGAATACTGAAGCTTTCTTT
d_call: NA; clone_size: NA; v_call: TRBV5-5; j_call: TRBJ1-4; cdr3_aa: CASSLLGAANEKLFF; cdr3_nt: TGTGCCAGCAGCTTGTTGGGGGCGGCTAATGAAAAACTGTTTTTT
d_call: TRBD1; clone_size: NA; v_call: TRBV9; j_call: TRBJ2-7; cdr3_aa: CASSVETGGPYEQYF; cdr3_nt: TGTGCCAGCAGCGTAGAGACAGGGGGGCCCTACGAGCAGTACTTC
d_call: NA; clone_size: NA; v_call: TRBV30; j_call: TRBJ2-3; cdr3_aa: CAWSRDTNTDTQYF; cdr3_nt: TGTGCCTGGAGTCGGGACACCAACACAGATACGCAGTATTTT
d_call: NA; clone_size: NA; v_call: TRBV21-1; j_call: TRBJ2-3; cdr3_aa: CASSPREDRVSPDTQYF; cdr3_nt: TGTGCCAGCAGCCCCCGGGAGGACAGGGTCTCCCCAGATACGCAGTATTTT
d_call: NA; clone_size: once; v_call: TRBV27; j_call: TRBJ1-6; cdr3_aa: CASSLSGAGQNSPLHF; cdr3_nt: TGTGCCAGCAGTTTATCGGGGGCAGGGCAAAATTCACCCCTCCACTTT
d_call: TRBD2; clone_size: once; v_call: TRBV6-5; j_call: TRBJ2-3; cdr3_aa: CASSSRRLAGTDTQYF; cdr3_nt: TGTGCCAGCAGTTCCCGCCGACTAGCGGGGACAGATACGCAGTATTTT
d_call: NA; clone_size: NA; v_call: TRBV19; j_call: TRBJ1-5; cdr3_aa: CASSINWQADQPQHF; cdr3_nt: TGTGCCAGTAGTATTAACTGGCAGGCAGATCAGCCCCAGCATTTT
d_call: TRBD1; clone_size: NA; v_call: TRBV18; j_call: TRBJ2-3; cdr3_aa: CASSPRKGQGFTDTQYF; cdr3_nt: TGTGCCAGCTCACCACGGAAGGGACAGGGGTTCACAGATACGCAGTATTTT
d_call: NA; clone_size: few; v_call: TRBV10-3; j_call: TRBJ1-3; cdr3_aa: CAISDGGGNTIYF; cdr3_nt: TGTGCCATCAGTGACGGGGGAGGAAACACCATATATTTT
d_call: NA; clone_size: few; v_call: TRBV6-5; j_call: TRBJ2-3; cdr3_aa: CASSYSAGPGDTQYF; cdr3_nt: TGTGCCAGCAGTTACTCCGCGGGGCCGGGGGATACGCAGTATTTT
d_call: NA; clone_size: NA; v_call: TRBV30; j_call: TRBJ1-3; cdr3_aa: CAWSPERGGSGNTIYF; cdr3_nt: TGTGCCTGGAGTCCGGAGCGGGGGGGATCTGGAAACACCATATATTTT
d_call: NA; clone_size: NA; v_call: TRBV5-5; j_call: TRBJ1-5; cdr3_aa: CASSLAGGHQPQHF; cdr3_nt: TGTGCCAGCAGCTTAGCCGGGGGTCATCAGCCCCAGCATTTT
d_call: NA; clone_size: NA; v_call: TRBV10-1; j_call: TRBJ2-2; cdr3_aa: CASRGHTNTGELFF; cdr3_nt: TGCGCCAGCCGTGGACACACGAACACCGGGGAGCTGTTTTTT
d_call: TRBD1; clone_size: NA; v_call: TRBV4-1; j_call: TRBJ2-1; cdr3_aa: CASSPPTGSAVGEQFF; cdr3_nt: TGCGCCAGCAGCCCCCCGACAGGGTCGGCGGTCGGTGAGCAGTTCTTC
d_call: TRBD1; clone_size: NA; v_call: TRBV2; j_call: TRBJ1-6; cdr3_aa: CASSVPGTGIHNSPLHF; cdr3_nt: TGTGCCAGCAGTGTCCCAGGGACAGGGATTCATAATTCACCCCTCCACTTT
d_call: NA; clone_size: NA; v_call: TRBV3-1/TRBV3-2; j_call: TRBJ2-1; cdr3_aa: CASSRFITGEQFF; cdr3_nt: TGTGCCAGCAGCCGATTCATAACGGGTGAGCAGTTCTTC
d_call: TRBD2; clone_size: NA; v_call: TRBV6-5; j_call: TRBJ2-1; cdr3_aa: CASSHLAGGYNEQFF; cdr3_nt: TGTGCCAGCAGCCATCTAGCGGGGGGCTACAATGAGCAGTTCTTC
d_call: NA; clone_size: once; v_call: TRBV24-1; j_call: TRBJ2-6; cdr3_aa: CATSDSRSGANVLTF; cdr3_nt: TGTGCCACCAGTGATTCTAGGTCAGGGGCCAACGTCCTGACTTTC
d_call: NA; clone_size: NA; v_call: TRBV21-1; j_call: TRBJ1-5; cdr3_aa: CASSKVREGQGNQPQHF; cdr3_nt: TGTGCCAGCAGCAAAGTTAGGGAGGGACAGGGAAATCAGCCCCAGCATTTT
d_call: NA; clone_size: once; v_call: TRBV24-1; j_call: TRBJ2-5; cdr3_aa: CATSDAGSQETQYF; cdr3_nt: TGTGCCACCAGTGATGCGGGCAGTCAAGAGACCCAGTACTTC
d_call: TRBD1; clone_size: NA; v_call: TRBV6-1; j_call: TRBJ1-5; cdr3_aa: CASSEGQGDQPQHF; cdr3_nt: TGTGCCAGCAGTGAGGGACAGGGAGATCAGCCCCAGCATTTT
d_call: NA; clone_size: NA; v_call: TRBV3-1/TRBV3-2; j_call: TRBJ2-5; cdr3_aa: CASSQAETQYF; cdr3_nt: TGTGCCAGCAGCCAAGCGGAGACCCAGTACTTC
d_call: TRBD2; clone_size: NA; v_call: TRBV29-1; j_call: TRBJ2-3; cdr3_aa: CSVGTSGGLDTQYF; cdr3_nt: TGCAGCGTCGGGACTAGCGGGGGGCTAGATACGCAGTATTTT
d_call: NA; clone_size: NA; v_call: TRBV6-5; j_call: TRBJ1-2; cdr3_aa: CASQREGYTF; cdr3_nt: TGTGCCAGCCAGAGGGAGGGCTACACCTTC
d_call: TRBD1; clone_size: once; v_call: TRBV28; j_call: TRBJ1-5; cdr3_aa: CASSLARDRVNQPQHF; cdr3_nt: TGTGCCAGCAGTTTAGCCCGGGACAGGGTCAATCAGCCCCAGCATTTT
d_call: TRBD1; clone_size: NA; v_call: TRBV5-4; j_call: TRBJ1-2; cdr3_aa: CASSPMTGRVNYGYTF; cdr3_nt: TGTGCCAGCAGCCCAATGACAGGGAGAGTGAACTATGGCTACACCTTC
d_call: NA; clone_size: NA; v_call: TRBV19; j_call: TRBJ2-4; cdr3_aa: CASSPYQGRKNIQYF; cdr3_nt: TGTGCCAGTAGTCCGTATCAGGGGCGCAAAAACATTCAGTACTTC
d_call: TRBD1; clone_size: once; v_call: TRBV29-1; j_call: TRBJ2-1; cdr3_aa: CSAKPGQGFQFF; cdr3_nt: TGCAGCGCCAAGCCGGGACAGGGGTTTCAGTTCTTC
d_call: TRBD2; clone_size: NA; v_call: TRBV5-1; j_call: TRBJ2-1; cdr3_aa: CASKSGGAGIEQFF; cdr3_nt: TGCGCCAGCAAAAGCGGGGGGGCCGGGATTGAGCAGTTCTTC
d_call: TRBD2; clone_size: NA; v_call: TRBV6-6; j_call: TRBJ2-7; cdr3_aa: CASTLTGTGGYEQYF; cdr3_nt: TGTGCCAGCACCCTGACCGGGACGGGGGGATACGAGCAGTACTTC
d_call: TRBD1; clone_size: NA; v_call: TRBV5-5; j_call: TRBJ2-7; cdr3_aa: CASSGTASSYEQYF; cdr3_nt: TGTGCCAGCAGCGGGACAGCTAGCTCCTACGAGCAGTACTTC
d_call: NA; clone_size: NA; v_call: TRBV5-4; j_call: TRBJ2-2; cdr3_aa: CASSLGGSTGELFF; cdr3_nt: TGTGCCAGCAGCTTAGGGGGTAGCACCGGGGAGCTGTTTTTT
d_call: NA; clone_size: NA; v_call: TRBV5-5; j_call: TRBJ2-7; cdr3_aa: CASSRSLSPSYEQYF; cdr3_nt: TGTGCCAGCAGCAGAAGCTTAAGCCCTTCCTACGAGCAGTACTTC
d_call: NA; clone_size: NA; v_call: TRBV3-1/TRBV3-2; j_call: TRBJ2-5; cdr3_aa: CASSRLGGPSETQYF; cdr3_nt: TGTGCCAGCAGCCGCCTAGGCGGGCCCTCGGAGACCCAGTACTTC
d_call: TRBD2; clone_size: NA; v_call: TRBV11-2; j_call: TRBJ2-3; cdr3_aa: CASSLLAGGLTDTQYF; cdr3_nt: TGTGCCAGCAGCTTACTAGCGGGGGGGCTCACAGATACGCAGTATTTT
d_call: NA; clone_size: NA; v_call: TRBV5-1; j_call: TRBJ1-4; cdr3_aa: CASSLGTATNEKLFF; cdr3_nt: TGCGCCAGCAGCTTGGGGACAGCAACTAATGAAAAACTGTTTTTT
d_call: NA; clone_size: NA; v_call: TRBV6-5; j_call: TRBJ1-1; cdr3_aa: CASIGHLNTEAFF; cdr3_nt: TGTGCCAGCATTGGACACCTGAACACTGAAGCTTTCTTT
d_call: TRBD1; clone_size: NA; v_call: TRBV3-1/TRBV3-2; j_call: TRBJ2-1; cdr3_aa: CASSQLPGQTGNEQFF; cdr3_nt: TGTGCCAGCAGCCAACTTCCGGGACAGACGGGCAATGAGCAGTTCTTC
d_call: TRBD2; clone_size: NA; v_call: TRBV5-1; j_call: TRBJ2-3; cdr3_aa: CASSPSGTRTDTQYF; cdr3_nt: TGCGCCAGCAGCCCGTCCGGGACTAGGACAGATACGCAGTATTTT
d_call: NA; clone_size: NA; v_call: TRBV4-1; j_call: TRBJ1-2; cdr3_aa: CASSQVSYYGYTF; cdr3_nt: TGCGCCAGCAGCCAAGTTTCGTACTATGGCTACACCTTC
d_call: NA; clone_size: NA; v_call: TRBV12-3/TRBV12-4; j_call: TRBJ1-2; cdr3_aa: CASSLVPGGYTF; cdr3_nt: TGTGCCAGCAGTTTAGTCCCAGGTGGCTACACCTTC
d_call: TRBD1; clone_size: NA; v_call: TRBV5-1; j_call: TRBJ1-1; cdr3_aa: CASSSQQGANTEAFF; cdr3_nt: TGCGCCAGCAGCTCCCAACAGGGGGCGAACACTGAAGCTTTCTTT